Included here is one TCR beta chain sequence, with context. The antigen remains unidentified. This sample was included in a study of post-analysis software for immune sequencing data. Overall study: Recorded subtypes: relapsing-remitting, secondary progressive, progressive-relapsing; some patients unannotated. Broader study findings: A significant reduction in normalized Chao1 diversity was observed in multiple sclerosis patients versus controls. Elevated frequency relative to controls characterized roughly 5 TRBV segments in patients, TRBV5-6, TRBV5-1 and TRBV20-1 among them. The F measure placed samples prepared in the same batch into strongly shared clusters.

The germline gives CDR1 SGHRS, CDR2 YFSETQ. Losses at the gene ends were 4 bases for V and 3 bases for J; bases not matched to a gene: 7. CDR3 length: 16 amino acids. Built from TCR beta cDNA, the libraries had unique molecular identifiers in them. Starting from approximately 1 to 10 million T cells, the study yielded 460,000 or so cDNA molecules. TCRdb used MiXCR to reprocess the PCR reads, holding one entry per CDR3 protein. The sample holds roughly 400,000 distinct CDR3 sequences; roughly 40% are singletons and the top ten take 6% to 9%. The sequencing input was blood. This chain joins TRBV5-1 and TRBJ2-1; 10 bases line up with TRBD2. The source of this sequence is a girl aged 2-9 years with multiple sclerosis. CDR3 sequence (DNA): TGCGCCAGCAGCAGCGGGGGGGCCGCCCACTACAATGAGCAGTTCTTC. It yields the protein CASSSGGAAHYNEQFF.